These 5 T cell receptor beta chains were all obtained from the same sample, sequenced in a study of shared clonotypes between healthy human individuals. Some clones are missing from TCRdb's copy, which holds only in-frame ones; the method was immunoSEQ multiplex PCR. The table lists some 1.1 million clones, roughly 80% of them singletons. The sample was memory CD4+ T cells from PBMCs. Subset given: CD45RA-negative fraction. The receptor set was obtained from a man younger than 35 in good health. Some clones in this sample may be carry-over from other donors' samples.

The gene calls are TRBV18 and TRBJ2-5, with 10 bases lining up with TRBD2. The CDR3 loop spans 15 amino acids. V shed 3 bases, J shed 4 bases, and the junction held 5 bases outside the gene matches. CDR1 KGHSH and CDR2 LQKENI come from the germline V gene. CDR3: CASSPVAGGGETQYF. In DNA form, the CDR3 reads TGTGCCAGCTCACCCGTAGCGGGAGGTGGAGAGACCCAGTACTTC.

This chain uses TRBV5-1 with TRBJ2-1; the match to TRBD2 covers 12 bases. The CDR3 has 19 residues. The V gene's germline CDR1 is SGHRS and CDR2 YFSETQ. V trimming: 1 base; J trimming: 3 bases; junction bases outside the gene matches: 11. CDR3 protein: CASSLIFALAGGGYNEQFF. CDR3 nucleotide sequence: TGCGCCAGCAGCTTGATATTCGCGCTAGCGGGAGGGGGCTACAATGAGCAGTTCTTC. Variable domain in full (rest from reference TRBV5-1 and TRBJ2-1): KAGVTQTPRYLIKTRGQQVTLSCSPISGHRSVSWYQQTPGQGLQFLFEYFSETQRNKGNFPGRFSGRQFSNSRSEMNVSTLELGDSALYLCASSLIFALAGGGYNEQFFGPGTRLTVL.

The V gene is TRBV6-5, the J gene TRBJ1-1; no definite D call. The CDR3 consists of 15 residues. Trimming removed 6 bases at V and 0 bases at J, with 14 bases between. Germline V gives CDR1 MNHEY, CDR2 SVGAGI. The CDR3 nucleotides are TGTGCCAGCAGCCCCGGGCCCACCCTGAACACTGAAGCTTTCTTT. It translates to CASSPGPTLNTEAFF.

Only one count was recorded for this clone. This chain connects TRBV7-9 to TRBJ2-7; D unresolved. This CDR3 is 16 amino acids long. Trimming left V 6 bases short and J 3 bases short, with 21 bases between. The germline CDR1 and CDR2 sequences are SEHNR and FQNEAQ (reference sequence). CDR3 loop: CASRPQSGERYYEQYF. For the CDR3, the DNA is TGTGCCAGCAGGCCCCAATCGGGCGAACGATACTACGAGCAGTACTTC.

The V call is TRBV14, the J call TRBJ2-7; 8 positions agree with TRBD2. This CDR3 is 14 amino acids long. V lost 2 bases, J lost 3 bases, and 3 bases stayed unmatched. The V gene's germline CDR1 is SGHDN and CDR2 FVKESK. CDR3 sequence: CASSQIAGNYEQYF. The CDR3 nucleotides read TGTGCCAGCAGCCAAATAGCGGGGAACTACGAGCAGTACTTC.